This T cell receptor (beta chain) was documented in a study of neurological immune-mediated disorders. The table lists this clonotype with many counts. One entry per CDR3 protein results from TCRdb running MiXCR on the 5' RACE reads. Of about 59,000 distinct CDR3 sequences in the sample, 20% to 30% were seen once. Trimming removed 6 bases from V and 3 bases from J, with 8 bases in between. The CDR3 is 12 residues long. Per the germline V gene, CDR1 is MNHEY and CDR2 is SVGAGI. Documented time point: technical triplicate 2. Unsorted libraries used 2 million PBMCs kept at -80 degrees C. V and J are TRBV6-5 and TRBJ1-1; TRBD1 might be the D (5 bases). The sequence derives from a man in his sixties with HTLV-1-associated myelopathy (HAM/TSP). The sample consisted of PBMCs. The CDR3 DNA sequence: TGTGCCAGCAGCCAAGGGGACACTGAAGCTTTCTTT. Translated, it gives CASSQGDTEAFF.